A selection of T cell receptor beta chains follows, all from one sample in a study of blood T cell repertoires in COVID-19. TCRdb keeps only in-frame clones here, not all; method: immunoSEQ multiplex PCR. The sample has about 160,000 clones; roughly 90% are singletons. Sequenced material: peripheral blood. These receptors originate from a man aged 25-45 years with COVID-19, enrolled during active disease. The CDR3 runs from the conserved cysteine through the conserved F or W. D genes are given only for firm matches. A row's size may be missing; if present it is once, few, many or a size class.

CDR3nt: TGCGCCAGCAGCCAAGTAAATGCGGGTGAGCAGTTCTTC
CDR3aa: CASSQVNAGEQFF
abundance: NA
v_gene: TRBV4-1
j_gene: TRBJ2-1
d_gene: NA

CDR3nt: TGTGCCAGCAGGGACGGCACAGGGATGGCGGAGCCCCAGCATTTT
CDR3aa: CASRDGTGMAEPQHF
abundance: once
v_gene: TRBV6-5
j_gene: TRBJ1-5
d_gene: NA

CDR3nt: TGTGCCAGTAAGGCTAGCCCAGGCTCCTACGAGCAGTACTTC
CDR3aa: CASKASPGSYEQYF
abundance: once
v_gene: TRBV19
j_gene: TRBJ2-7
d_gene: NA

CDR3nt: TGTGCCAGCAGTTTACCGGGTCAGCCCCAGCATTTT
CDR3aa: CASSLPGQPQHF
abundance: NA
v_gene: TRBV28
j_gene: TRBJ1-5
d_gene: NA

CDR3nt: TGTGCCAGTAGTATGACAGGGGGAAAAACTGAAGCTTTCTTT
CDR3aa: CASSMTGGKTEAFF
abundance: NA
v_gene: TRBV19
j_gene: TRBJ1-1
d_gene: TRBD1

CDR3nt: TGTGCCTCCCTCGGTCCGACCTACGAGCAGTACTTC
CDR3aa: CASLGPTYEQYF
abundance: NA
v_gene: TRBV30
j_gene: TRBJ2-7
d_gene: NA

CDR3nt: TGTGCCAGCAGTGAAGCGGCCGCTGCTAACTATGGCTACACCTTC
CDR3aa: CASSEAAAANYGYTF
abundance: once
v_gene: TRBV2
j_gene: TRBJ1-2
d_gene: NA

CDR3nt: TGTGCCAGCAGCGTCTCCCACATACAGGGTGTGGACGAGCAGTACTTC
CDR3aa: CASSVSHIQGVDEQYF
abundance: NA
v_gene: TRBV9
j_gene: TRBJ2-7
d_gene: NA

CDR3nt: TGTGCCAGCAGTCCTACAGAGAATCCGAACACTGAAGCTTTCTTT
CDR3aa: CASSPTENPNTEAFF
abundance: NA
v_gene: TRBV6-7
j_gene: TRBJ1-1
d_gene: NA

CDR3nt: TGTGCCAGCAGCCCCGACAGGGGACGGGATGAGCAGTTCTTC
CDR3aa: CASSPDRGRDEQFF
abundance: NA
v_gene: TRBV11-2
j_gene: TRBJ2-1
d_gene: TRBD1

CDR3nt: TGTGCCAGCAGGGAGCAGGGTCGTGGCAATCAGCCCCAGCATTTT
CDR3aa: CASREQGRGNQPQHF
abundance: NA
v_gene: TRBV6-5
j_gene: TRBJ1-5
d_gene: NA

CDR3nt: TGTGCCAGTAGAATAAAGGCCTTTGGTGGAGCAATGGAGCAGTTCTTC
CDR3aa: CASRIKAFGGAMEQFF
abundance: few
v_gene: TRBV19
j_gene: TRBJ2-1
d_gene: NA

CDR3nt: TGCGCCAGCAGCTTGGGGCAGGCGAGCTCCTACGAGCAGTACTTC
CDR3aa: CASSLGQASSYEQYF
abundance: NA
v_gene: TRBV5-1
j_gene: TRBJ2-7
d_gene: NA

CDR3nt: TGTGCCATCAGTGACAGGTCCTACGAGCAGTACTTC
CDR3aa: CAISDRSYEQYF
abundance: NA
v_gene: TRBV10-3
j_gene: TRBJ2-7
d_gene: NA

CDR3nt: TGTGCCAGCAGCTTAGACTATGCAACTAATGAAAAACTGTTTTTT
CDR3aa: CASSLDYATNEKLFF
abundance: NA
v_gene: TRBV7-9
j_gene: TRBJ1-4
d_gene: NA

CDR3nt: TGTGCCAGCAGCAGATACCCCGGGACAGGAATCTACGAGCAGTACTTC
CDR3aa: CASSRYPGTGIYEQYF
abundance: NA
v_gene: TRBV5-8
j_gene: TRBJ2-7
d_gene: TRBD1

CDR3nt: TGTGCCAGCAGAGACTACCCGAACACCGGGGAGCTGTTTTTT
CDR3aa: CASRDYPNTGELFF
abundance: NA
v_gene: TRBV28
j_gene: TRBJ2-2
d_gene: NA

CDR3nt: TGTGCCAGCAGTTTGAGGCGTCTATATGGCTACACCTTC
CDR3aa: CASSLRRLYGYTF
abundance: NA
v_gene: TRBV12-3/TRBV12-4
j_gene: TRBJ1-2
d_gene: NA

CDR3nt: TGTGCCATCAAGAACGGACAGGGTGACACTGAAGCTTTCTTT
CDR3aa: CAIKNGQGDTEAFF
abundance: NA
v_gene: TRBV10-3
j_gene: TRBJ1-1
d_gene: TRBD1

CDR3nt: TGTGCCACCAGCAGAGCCGGAGGGAATTCACCCCTCCACTTT
CDR3aa: CATSRAGGNSPLHF
abundance: NA
v_gene: TRBV15
j_gene: TRBJ1-6
d_gene: NA

CDR3nt: TGTGCCAGCTCACCGCCGCCCGGACAGATCCAAGAGACCCAGTACTTC
CDR3aa: CASSPPPGQIQETQYF
abundance: NA
v_gene: TRBV18
j_gene: TRBJ2-5
d_gene: NA

CDR3nt: TGTGCCATCAGTGAACAAGTTAAGGGGGCAGATACGCAGTATTTT
CDR3aa: CAISEQVKGADTQYF
abundance: NA
v_gene: TRBV10-3
j_gene: TRBJ2-3
d_gene: NA

CDR3nt: TGCGCCAGCAGCCAAGACGCACCTAGAGGCAATGAGCAGTTCTTC
CDR3aa: CASSQDAPRGNEQFF
abundance: NA
v_gene: TRBV4-3
j_gene: TRBJ2-1
d_gene: NA

CDR3nt: TGTGCCAGCAGCTTGAGCGGGAGTTTGACAGATACGCAGTATTTT
CDR3aa: CASSLSGSLTDTQYF
abundance: NA
v_gene: TRBV5-4
j_gene: TRBJ2-3
d_gene: TRBD2